The present entry profiles one T cell receptor beta chain with its context. This entry belongs to a study of CD8 T cells in Susac syndrome. Random hexamers were used to reverse transcribe the RNA input (0.5 to 1 ug). In TCRdb, the immunoSEQ multiplex PCR reads were re-called with MiXCR into one record per CDR3 protein. The repertoire holds around 80,000 distinct CDR3 sequences, with over 75% as singletons. The CDR3 length is 18 residues. Trimming cost V 2 bases and J 1 base, with 17 bases left between them. The germline gives CDR1 KGHDR, CDR2 SFDVKD. The sequencing input was CD8+ T cells from PBMCs. The receptor was isolated from a human donor with multiple sclerosis. This sequence joins TRBV24-1 and TRBJ2-1, with D perhaps matching TRBD2 (6 bases). This CDR3 reads CATSDWIGEETSYNEQFF. The CDR3 nucleotides are TGTGCCACCAGTGATTGGATTGGGGAGGAAACATCCTACAATGAGCAGTTCTTC.